This entry features one T cell receptor (beta chain) sequence. In the original workflow: Quantification of nucleated cells was approximated via reference gene primer amplification. Clones were sequenced by immunoSEQ multiplex PCR, and TCRdb holds only the in-frame ones, with some missing. V, J and clone size are taken as reported in that table, and D and trimming were inferred from the DNA itself. Here the sample spans under 150,000 clones, roughly 81% being singletons. The source of the sample is a study of blood T cell repertoires in COVID-19. Background on the study: COVID-19 samples collected from the United States, Italy and Spain covered acute and convalescent phases. From T cells, B-cell-depleted T cells, or PBMCs came the material, which was cDNA or gDNA.

This CDR3 region has 15 residues. Trimming cost V 7 bases and J 2 bases, with 18 bases left between them. Germline CDR1 and CDR2: MNHNY and SVGAGI (reference sequence). The receptor was isolated from a human donor in a cohort sampled during active COVID-19. Sequences were obtained from peripheral blood. The chain has TRBV6-6 and TRBJ2-7, with a weak D call TRBD1 (6 bases). As DNA, the CDR3 is TGTGCCAGCACCCCAAGCGACAGGAGTCCCTACGAGCAGTACTTC. Its protein is CASTPSDRSPYEQYF.